These T cell receptor beta chains were read from a single sample in a study of OX40 agonist ivuxolimab in advanced cancers. Sequencing used immunoSEQ multiplex PCR; TCRdb keeps in-frame clones, though not all of them. The sample shows over 85,000 clones, just under 85% of them seen only once. The sequences come from CD4+ or CD8+ T cells sorted from blood, collected in a trial of the OX40 agonist ivuxolimab. The receptors derive from an adult with an advanced solid tumor such as melanoma, head and neck, liver or kidney cancer. The CDR3 runs from the conserved cysteine through the conserved F or W. The D gene is left open where the match is weak. Clone size is given for some rows only: seen once, a few or many times, or a class if the clone is expanded.

clone size: once
V gene: TRBV7-2
J gene: TRBJ1-4
D gene: -
CDR3 DNA: TGTGCCAGCAGCGTACGGGGACTGACAAATGAAAAACTGTTTTTT
CDR3 protein: CASSVRGLTNEKLFF

clone size: -
V gene: TRBV13
J gene: TRBJ1-1
D gene: -
CDR3 DNA: TGTGCCAGCAGCTTACAGGGTCCCACTGAAGCTTTCTTT
CDR3 protein: CASSLQGPTEAFF

clone size: -
V gene: TRBV7-2
J gene: TRBJ1-1
D gene: TRBD1
CDR3 DNA: TGTGCCAGCAGAGGACAGGGATACACTGAAGCTTTCTTT
CDR3 protein: CASRGQGYTEAFF

clone size: -
V gene: TRBV2
J gene: TRBJ2-5
D gene: TRBD1
CDR3 DNA: TGTGCCAGCAGCCGACAGGGGGTGGGAGAGACCCAGTACTTC
CDR3 protein: CASSRQGVGETQYF

clone size: -
V gene: TRBV5-1
J gene: TRBJ2-3
D gene: -
CDR3 DNA: TGCGCCAGCAGCTTGGTGGGCAGCCACACAGATACGCAGTATTTT
CDR3 protein: CASSLVGSHTDTQYF

clone size: -
V gene: TRBV9
J gene: TRBJ1-4
D gene: -
CDR3 DNA: TGTGCCAGCAGCGTAGGGGACAACCGGCCCAATGAAAAACTGTTTTTT
CDR3 protein: CASSVGDNRPNEKLFF

clone size: -
V gene: TRBV18
J gene: TRBJ1-5
D gene: TRBD1
CDR3 DNA: TGTGCCAGCTCAACCCGACAGGGTGTCAATCAGCCCCAGCATTTT
CDR3 protein: CASSTRQGVNQPQHF

clone size: -
V gene: TRBV6-6
J gene: TRBJ2-3
D gene: -
CDR3 DNA: TGTGCCAGCAGCAACTGGCAGACGGGCACAGATACGCAGTATTTT
CDR3 protein: CASSNWQTGTDTQYF

clone size: -
V gene: TRBV7-2
J gene: TRBJ2-5
D gene: TRBD2
CDR3 DNA: TGTGCCAGCAGCTTAGGGGGCAGAGCGGGAGGAGAAGGCGAGACCCAGTACTTC
CDR3 protein: CASSLGGRAGGEGETQYF

clone size: -
V gene: TRBV11-2
J gene: TRBJ2-3
D gene: TRBD2
CDR3 DNA: TGTGCCAGCAGCTCGGGACTAGCGGGGACAGATACGCAGTATTTT
CDR3 protein: CASSSGLAGTDTQYF

clone size: -
V gene: TRBV4-1
J gene: TRBJ2-4
D gene: -
CDR3 DNA: TGCGCCAGCAGCCAAGTTATACGGGAGAGGCAGTACTTC
CDR3 protein: CASSQVIRERQYF

clone size: once
V gene: TRBV4-2
J gene: TRBJ2-7
D gene: -
CDR3 DNA: TGTGCCAGCAGCCAAATCCTAGGGGGGAGGGCAGACGAGCAGTACTTC
CDR3 protein: CASSQILGGRADEQYF

clone size: -
V gene: TRBV9
J gene: TRBJ2-1
D gene: TRBD2
CDR3 DNA: TGTGCCAGCACAGGTAGCGGGAGGCTTAGCGAGCAGTTCTTC
CDR3 protein: CASTGSGRLSEQFF

clone size: once
V gene: TRBV2
J gene: TRBJ2-7
D gene: -
CDR3 DNA: TGTGCCAGCAGTGATATTTTCCGGGCGAATTACGAGCAGTACTTC
CDR3 protein: CASSDIFRANYEQYF

clone size: -
V gene: TRBV9
J gene: TRBJ2-1
D gene: -
CDR3 DNA: TGTGCCAGCAGCGTAGAGCTTAGCCCACTCTACAATGAGCAGTTCTTC
CDR3 protein: CASSVELSPLYNEQFF

clone size: -
V gene: TRBV5-1
J gene: TRBJ2-5
D gene: -
CDR3 DNA: TGCGCCAGCAGCGGTGGACGCCAGGCGGTAGAGACCCAGTACTTC
CDR3 protein: CASSGGRQAVETQYF

clone size: -
V gene: TRBV4-1
J gene: TRBJ1-5
D gene: -
CDR3 DNA: TGCGCCAGCAGCCAAGTGGGGATCGGCCAGCCCCAGCATTTT
CDR3 protein: CASSQVGIGQPQHF

clone size: -
V gene: TRBV13
J gene: TRBJ1-1
D gene: -
CDR3 DNA: TGTGCCAGCAGACGGGGGACGGTGAATGAAGCTTTCTTT
CDR3 protein: CASRRGTVNEAFF

clone size: -
V gene: TRBV18
J gene: TRBJ1-5
D gene: TRBD1
CDR3 DNA: TGTGCCAGCTCACCACAGGGACAGGGTAGGGTGAGCAATCAGCCCCAGCATTTT
CDR3 protein: CASSPQGQGRVSNQPQHF

clone size: -
V gene: TRBV27
J gene: TRBJ2-3
D gene: -
CDR3 DNA: TGTGCCAGCAGTATGACAGGGAGGGCGCAGTATTTT
CDR3 protein: CASSMTGRAQYF

clone size: -
V gene: TRBV19
J gene: TRBJ2-3
D gene: -
CDR3 DNA: TGTGCCAGTAGTATGGGTGGAGTCTCTAGCACAGATACGCAGTATTTT
CDR3 protein: CASSMGGVSSTDTQYF

clone size: once
V gene: TRBV4-3
J gene: TRBJ1-1
D gene: -
CDR3 DNA: TGCGCCAGCACACTCCACCCCCAGGGGCTGATCACTGAAGCTTTCTTT
CDR3 protein: CASTLHPQGLITEAFF

clone size: few
V gene: TRBV29-1
J gene: TRBJ1-2
D gene: -
CDR3 DNA: TGCAGCGTTGTACGGGAATGGGGCTATGGCTACACCTTC
CDR3 protein: CSVVREWGYGYTF

clone size: -
V gene: TRBV9
J gene: TRBJ1-4
D gene: -
CDR3 DNA: -
CDR3 protein: CASSVATGTGNEKLLF

clone size: -
V gene: TRBV6-1
J gene: TRBJ2-7
D gene: TRBD2
CDR3 DNA: TGTGCCATCCGGGCTAGCGGCTCCTACGAGCAGTACTTC
CDR3 protein: CAIRASGSYEQYF

clone size: -
V gene: TRBV7-8
J gene: TRBJ2-7
D gene: -
CDR3 DNA: TGTGCCAGCAGCTTAGGGGTTTTTCAGGGAACCTACGAGCAGTACTTC
CDR3 protein: CASSLGVFQGTYEQYF

clone size: -
V gene: TRBV11-1
J gene: TRBJ2-1
D gene: -
CDR3 DNA: TGTGCCAGCGGCCGTAGACTCGACTCCTACAATGAGCAGTTCTTC
CDR3 protein: CASGRRLDSYNEQFF

clone size: -
V gene: TRBV4-3
J gene: TRBJ1-6
D gene: -
CDR3 DNA: TGCGCCAGCAGCCCAACTACAGGGAGGAATTCACCCCTCCACTTT
CDR3 protein: CASSPTTGRNSPLHF

clone size: -
V gene: TRBV29-1
J gene: TRBJ2-7
D gene: -
CDR3 DNA: TGCAGCGTTGAAGGAGGGGCGGCAGGCCGGTCCGAGCAGTACTTC
CDR3 protein: CSVEGGAAGRSEQYF

clone size: once
V gene: TRBV7-2
J gene: TRBJ1-1
D gene: TRBD1
CDR3 DNA: TGTGCCAGCAGCTCAGACAGGGGCGGGCTCACGAACACTGAAGCTTTCTTT
CDR3 protein: CASSSDRGGLTNTEAFF

clone size: -
V gene: TRBV6-5
J gene: TRBJ2-1
D gene: TRBD1
CDR3 DNA: TGTGCCAGCAGCAGGGGACAGGGTAATGAGCAGTTCTTC
CDR3 protein: CASSRGQGNEQFF

clone size: few
V gene: TRBV6-6
J gene: TRBJ2-2
D gene: -
CDR3 DNA: TGTGCCAGCAGGTGGGGGGCGCGAACCGGGGAGCTGTTTTTT
CDR3 protein: CASRWGARTGELFF

clone size: -
V gene: TRBV5-5
J gene: TRBJ2-1
D gene: -
CDR3 DNA: TGTGCCAGCAGCTTCGGCCCCCTCGATGAGCAGTTCTTC
CDR3 protein: CASSFGPLDEQFF

clone size: -
V gene: TRBV2
J gene: TRBJ1-2
D gene: -
CDR3 DNA: TGTGCCAGCAGTGAAGAGACGGGCCACTATGGCTACACCTTC
CDR3 protein: CASSEETGHYGYTF

clone size: -
V gene: TRBV7-2
J gene: TRBJ2-2
D gene: TRBD1
CDR3 DNA: TGTGCCAGCACCGGGACAGGGGGCACGAACACCGGGGAGCTGTTTTTT
CDR3 protein: CASTGTGGTNTGELFF

clone size: few
V gene: TRBV7-2
J gene: TRBJ1-6
D gene: -
CDR3 DNA: TGTGCCAGCAGCTTACGCAGTTATAATTCACCCCTCCACTTT
CDR3 protein: CASSLRSYNSPLHF

clone size: few
V gene: TRBV2
J gene: TRBJ1-1
D gene: -
CDR3 DNA: TGTGCCAGCAAAGTATCGAACACTGAAGCTTTCTTT
CDR3 protein: CASKVSNTEAFF

clone size: -
V gene: TRBV18
J gene: TRBJ2-7
D gene: -
CDR3 DNA: TGTGCCAGCTCACCACGCGGATTCTACGAGCAGTACTTC
CDR3 protein: CASSPRGFYEQYF

clone size: -
V gene: TRBV4-3
J gene: TRBJ1-1
D gene: -
CDR3 DNA: TGCGCCAGCAGCCAAAAGAGGGGTCTGGGGAACACTGAAGCTTTCTTT
CDR3 protein: CASSQKRGLGNTEAFF

clone size: -
V gene: TRBV25-1
J gene: TRBJ2-3
D gene: TRBD2
CDR3 DNA: TGTGCCAGCAGTGAATTATTAGCGGGCGGTAGCACAGATACGCAGTATTTT
CDR3 protein: CASSELLAGGSTDTQYF

clone size: -
V gene: TRBV5-6
J gene: TRBJ1-2
D gene: -
CDR3 DNA: TGTGCCAGCAGCTCGTTACCAAAGGGCTACACCTTC
CDR3 protein: CASSSLPKGYTF

clone size: once
V gene: TRBV6-4
J gene: TRBJ2-7
D gene: TRBD2
CDR3 DNA: TGTGCCAGCAGTGCTTCCGGGACTACGGGTGAGCAGTACTTC
CDR3 protein: CASSASGTTGEQYF

clone size: -
V gene: TRBV6-6
J gene: TRBJ2-7
D gene: -
CDR3 DNA: TGTGCCAGCAGTTACTCCCTTCAGTACGAGCAGTACTTC
CDR3 protein: CASSYSLQYEQYF

clone size: -
V gene: TRBV10-2
J gene: TRBJ1-1
D gene: -
CDR3 DNA: TGCGCCAGCAGGCCCACGGGGTCGGCCGGCACTGAAGCTTTCTTT
CDR3 protein: CASRPTGSAGTEAFF

clone size: -
V gene: TRBV4-1
J gene: TRBJ2-3
D gene: TRBD1
CDR3 DNA: TGCGCCAGCGCCGGGACAGAGAACTCGGATACGCAGTATTTT
CDR3 protein: CASAGTENSDTQYF

clone size: -
V gene: TRBV6-1
J gene: TRBJ2-1
D gene: TRBD2
CDR3 DNA: TGTGCCAGCAGTGCCGGGACTAGTATCCATGAGCAGTTCTTC
CDR3 protein: CASSAGTSIHEQFF

clone size: -
V gene: TRBV18
J gene: TRBJ2-7
D gene: TRBD1
CDR3 DNA: TGTGCCAGCTCACCCTCGGGACAGGGACGCGAGCAGTACTTC
CDR3 protein: CASSPSGQGREQYF

clone size: -
V gene: TRBV27
J gene: TRBJ2-2
D gene: -
CDR3 DNA: TGTGCCAGCACCCGGCTAGTGCCCACCGGGGAGCTGTTTTTT
CDR3 protein: CASTRLVPTGELFF

clone size: once
V gene: TRBV5-1
J gene: TRBJ1-2
D gene: -
CDR3 DNA: TGCGCCAGCAGCTTGGACACCTATGGCTACACCTTC
CDR3 protein: CASSLDTYGYTF

clone size: -
V gene: TRBV2
J gene: TRBJ1-6
D gene: -
CDR3 DNA: TGTGCCAGCAGTCCAAGGGGGGTCGGATCACCCCTCCACTTT
CDR3 protein: CASSPRGVGSPLHF

clone size: -
V gene: TRBV5-4
J gene: TRBJ2-5
D gene: TRBD2
CDR3 DNA: TGTGCCAGCAGCTTGGGTGGAGCGGGAGGAGAGACCCAGTACTTC
CDR3 protein: CASSLGGAGGETQYF

clone size: -
V gene: TRBV5-1
J gene: TRBJ1-1
D gene: -
CDR3 DNA: TGCGCCAGCAGCGGAACAGTTATGAACACTGAAGCTTTCTTT
CDR3 protein: CASSGTVMNTEAFF

clone size: -
V gene: TRBV7-2
J gene: TRBJ1-5
D gene: -
CDR3 DNA: TGTGCCAGCAGCGGAAGCAATCAGCCCCAGCATTTT
CDR3 protein: CASSGSNQPQHF